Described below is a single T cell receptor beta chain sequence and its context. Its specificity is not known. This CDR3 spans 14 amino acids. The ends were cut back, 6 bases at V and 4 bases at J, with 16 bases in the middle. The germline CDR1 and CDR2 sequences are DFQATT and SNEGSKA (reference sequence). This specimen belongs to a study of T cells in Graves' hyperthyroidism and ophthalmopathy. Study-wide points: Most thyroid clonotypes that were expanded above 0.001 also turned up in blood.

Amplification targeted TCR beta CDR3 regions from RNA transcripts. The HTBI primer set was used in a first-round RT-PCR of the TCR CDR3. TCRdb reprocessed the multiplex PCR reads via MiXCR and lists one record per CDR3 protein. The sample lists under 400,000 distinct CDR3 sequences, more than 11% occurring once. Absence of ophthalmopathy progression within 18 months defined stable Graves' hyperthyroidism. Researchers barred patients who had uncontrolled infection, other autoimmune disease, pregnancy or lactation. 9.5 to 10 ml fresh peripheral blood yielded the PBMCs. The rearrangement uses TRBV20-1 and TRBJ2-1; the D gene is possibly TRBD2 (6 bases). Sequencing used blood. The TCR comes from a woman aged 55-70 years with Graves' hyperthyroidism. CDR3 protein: CSAHRTKTYNEQFF. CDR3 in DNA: TGCAGTGCCCATCGGACTAAAACGTACAATGAGCAGTTCTTC.